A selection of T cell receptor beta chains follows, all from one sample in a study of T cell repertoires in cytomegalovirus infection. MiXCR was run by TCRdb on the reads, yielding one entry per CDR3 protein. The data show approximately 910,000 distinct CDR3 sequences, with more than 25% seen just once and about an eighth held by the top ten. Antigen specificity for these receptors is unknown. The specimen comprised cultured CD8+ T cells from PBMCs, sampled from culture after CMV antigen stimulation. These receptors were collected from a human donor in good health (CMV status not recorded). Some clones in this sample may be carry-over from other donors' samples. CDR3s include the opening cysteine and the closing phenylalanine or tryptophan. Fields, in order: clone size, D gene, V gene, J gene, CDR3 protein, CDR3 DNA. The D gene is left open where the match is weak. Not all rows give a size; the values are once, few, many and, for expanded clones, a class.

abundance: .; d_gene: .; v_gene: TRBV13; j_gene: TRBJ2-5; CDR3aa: CASSLRWGAQETQYF; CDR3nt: TGTGCCAGCAGCTTAAGATGGGGGGCGCAAGAGACCCAGTACTTC
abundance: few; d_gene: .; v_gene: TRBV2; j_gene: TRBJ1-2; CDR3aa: CASRGIYGYTF; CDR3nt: TGTGCCAGCAGAGGGATCTATGGCTACACCTTC
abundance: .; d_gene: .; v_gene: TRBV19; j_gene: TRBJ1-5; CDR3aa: CASSIGTRPQHF; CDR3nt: TGTGCCAGTAGTATAGGGACACGGCCCCAGCATTTT
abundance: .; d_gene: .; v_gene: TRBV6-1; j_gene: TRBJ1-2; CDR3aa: CASTLRQANNYGYTF; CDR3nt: TGTGCCAGCACCCTACGACAGGCGAATAACTATGGCTACACCTTC
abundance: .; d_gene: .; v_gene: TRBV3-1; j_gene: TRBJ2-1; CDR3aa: CASSLMGGSGNEQFF; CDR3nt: TGTGCCAGCAGCCTCATGGGGGGTTCGGGCAATGAGCAGTTCTTC
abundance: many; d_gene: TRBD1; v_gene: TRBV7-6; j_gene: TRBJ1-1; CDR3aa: CASSSGQGAENTEAFF; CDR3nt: TGTGCCAGCAGCTCTGGACAGGGGGCAGAGAACACTGAAGCTTTCTTT
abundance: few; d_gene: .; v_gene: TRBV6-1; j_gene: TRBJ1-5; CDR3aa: CASSGGGDRWSNQPQHF; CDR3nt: TGTGCCAGCAGTGGCGGGGGGGACCGGTGGTCTAATCAGCCCCAGCATTTT
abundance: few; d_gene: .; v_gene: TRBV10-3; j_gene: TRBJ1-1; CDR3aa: CAISEYGEMNTEAFF; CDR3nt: TGTGCCATCAGTGAGTATGGGGAAATGAACACTGAAGCTTTCTTT
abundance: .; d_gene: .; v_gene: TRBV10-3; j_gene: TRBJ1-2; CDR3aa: CAISESRVSLYGYIF; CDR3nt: TGTGCCATCAGTGAGTCCAGGGTATCCCTCTATGGCTACATCTTC
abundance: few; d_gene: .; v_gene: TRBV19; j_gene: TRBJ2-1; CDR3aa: CASSFARVGNEQFF; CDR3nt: TGTGCCAGTAGTTTTGCCCGGGTGGGGAATGAGCAGTTCTTC
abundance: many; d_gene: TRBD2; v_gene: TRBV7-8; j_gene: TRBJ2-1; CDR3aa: CASSSLSGASYNEQFF; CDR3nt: TGTGCCAGCAGCTCCCTTAGCGGGGCCTCCTACAATGAGCAGTTCTTC
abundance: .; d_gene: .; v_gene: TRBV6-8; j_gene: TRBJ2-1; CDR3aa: CASSTLGLGDRYNEQFF; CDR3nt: TGTGCCAGCAGTACCCTTGGACTCGGGGACCGCTACAATGAGCAGTTCTTC
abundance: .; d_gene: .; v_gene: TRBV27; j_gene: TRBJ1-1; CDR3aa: CASSLKFNTEAFF; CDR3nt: TGTGCCAGCAGTTTAAAGTTTAACACTGAAGCTTTCTTT
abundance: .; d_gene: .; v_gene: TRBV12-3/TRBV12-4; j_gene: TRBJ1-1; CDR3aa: CASSPVIRGTEAFF; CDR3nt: TGTGCCAGCAGTCCTGTGATCAGGGGAACTGAAGCTTTCTTT
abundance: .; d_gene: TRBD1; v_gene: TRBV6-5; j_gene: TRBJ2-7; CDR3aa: CASSPDRVIYEQYF; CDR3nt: TGTGCCAGCAGTCCAGACAGGGTGATCTACGAGCAGTACTTC
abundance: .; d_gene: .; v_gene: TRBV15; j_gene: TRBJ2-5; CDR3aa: CATSRVVTAYAETQYF; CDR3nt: TGTGCCACCAGCAGGGTTGTGACGGCTTACGCAGAGACCCAGTACTTC
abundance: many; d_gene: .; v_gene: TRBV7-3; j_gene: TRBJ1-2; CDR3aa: CASSPSGAGDGYTF; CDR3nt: TGTGCCAGCAGCCCAAGTGGCGCAGGGGATGGCTACACCTTC
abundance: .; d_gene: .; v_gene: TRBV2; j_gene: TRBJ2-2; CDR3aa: CAGLGGEGNTGELFF; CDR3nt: TGTGCCGGTTTAGGGGGGGAAGGGAACACCGGGGAGCTGTTTTTT
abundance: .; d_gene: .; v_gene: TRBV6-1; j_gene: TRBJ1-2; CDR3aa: CASSEGVSYTF; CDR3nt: TGTGCCAGCAGTGAAGGGGTATCCTACACCTTC
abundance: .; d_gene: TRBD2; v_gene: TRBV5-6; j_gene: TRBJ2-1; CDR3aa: CASSGTSASGGDYYNEQFF; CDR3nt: TGTGCCAGCAGCGGAACATCAGCTAGCGGGGGGGACTACTACAATGAGCAGTTCTTC